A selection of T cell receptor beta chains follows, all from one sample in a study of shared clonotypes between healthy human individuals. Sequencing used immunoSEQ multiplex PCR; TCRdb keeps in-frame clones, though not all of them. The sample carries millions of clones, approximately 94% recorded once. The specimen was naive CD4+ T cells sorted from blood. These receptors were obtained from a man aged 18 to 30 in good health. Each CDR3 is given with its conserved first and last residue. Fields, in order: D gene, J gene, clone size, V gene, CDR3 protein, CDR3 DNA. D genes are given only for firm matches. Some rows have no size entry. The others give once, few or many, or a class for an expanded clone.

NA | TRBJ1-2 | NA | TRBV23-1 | CASSQGVRVNYGYTF | TGCGCCAGCAGTCAAGGGGTCAGGGTTAACTATGGCTACACCTTC
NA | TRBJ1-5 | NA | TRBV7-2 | CASSLVGGNQPQHF | TGTGCCAGCAGCTTAGTTGGGGGCAATCAGCCCCAGCATTTT
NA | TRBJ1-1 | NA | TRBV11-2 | CASSFGGSDTEAFF | TGTGCCAGCAGCTTTGGGGGGTCGGACACTGAAGCTTTCTTT
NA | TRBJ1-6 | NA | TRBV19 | CASSIPGGSPLHF | TGTGCCAGTAGTATACCCGGAGGTTCACCCCTCCACTTT
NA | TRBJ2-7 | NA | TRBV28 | CASWLGGGSYEQYF | TGTGCCAGCTGGCTAGGGGGGGGCTCCTACGAGCAGTACTTC
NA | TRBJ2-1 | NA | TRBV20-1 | CSGGYNEQFF | TGCAGTGGGGGGTACAATGAGCAGTTCTTC
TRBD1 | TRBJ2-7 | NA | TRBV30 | CAWDLTGGSSYEQYF | TGTGCCTGGGACTTGACAGGGGGAAGCTCCTACGAGCAGTACTTC
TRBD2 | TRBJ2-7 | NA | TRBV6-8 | CASSYSTSGSPEQYF | TGTGCCAGCAGTTACTCGACTAGCGGGAGCCCCGAGCAGTACTTC
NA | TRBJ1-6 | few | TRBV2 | CASNRGVYNSPLHF | TGTGCCAGCAATCGAGGGGTCTATAATTCACCCCTCCACTTT
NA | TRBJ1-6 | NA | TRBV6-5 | CASRGGVHSPLHF | TGTGCCAGCCGGGGGGGTGTTCATTCACCCCTCCACTTT
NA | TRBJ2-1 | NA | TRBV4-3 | CASSRILPYNEQFF | TGCGCCAGCAGCCGTATCTTACCATACAATGAGCAGTTCTTC
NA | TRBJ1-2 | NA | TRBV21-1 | CASSKKGAEAGTNYGYTF | TGTGCCAGCAGCAAAAAGGGCGCGGAAGCGGGTACTAACTATGGCTACACCTTC
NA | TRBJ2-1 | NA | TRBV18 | CASSPTRQGNNDEQFF | TGTGCCAGCTCACCAACGCGGCAGGGGAATAACGATGAGCAGTTCTTC
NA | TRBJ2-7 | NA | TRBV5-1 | CASSLAPGTYEQYF | TGCGCCAGCAGCTTGGCCCCAGGGACCTACGAGCAGTACTTC
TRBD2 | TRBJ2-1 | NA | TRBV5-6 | CASSRTSGGASYNEQFF | TGTGCCAGCAGCAGGACTAGCGGGGGGGCCTCATACAATGAGCAGTTCTTC
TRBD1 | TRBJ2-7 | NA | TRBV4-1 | CASSQPGTGVVEQYF | TGCGCCAGCAGCCAGCCCGGGACAGGGGTTGTCGAGCAGTACTTC
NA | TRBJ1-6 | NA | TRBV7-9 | CASSSGTQNSPLHF | TGTGCCAGCAGCTCCGGGACTCAGAATTCACCCCTCCACTTT
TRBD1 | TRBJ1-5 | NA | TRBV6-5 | CASRPSGQGYQPQHF | TGTGCCAGCAGACCCTCGGGACAGGGTTATCAGCCCCAGCATTTT
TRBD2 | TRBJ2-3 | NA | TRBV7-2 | CASSLGGTQYF | TGTGCCAGCAGCTTGGGGGGGACGCAGTATTTT
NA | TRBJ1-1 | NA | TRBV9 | CASSVQAEWATEAFF | TGTGCCAGCAGCGTCCAGGCTGAATGGGCCACTGAAGCTTTCTTT
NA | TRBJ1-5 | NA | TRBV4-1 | CASSQDPRGNQPQHF | TGCGCCAGCAGCCAAGATCCCCGAGGTAATCAGCCCCAGCATTTT
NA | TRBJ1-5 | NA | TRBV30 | CAWSVGTLGNQPQHF | TGTGCCTGGAGTGTTGGAACATTGGGCAATCAGCCCCAGCATTTT
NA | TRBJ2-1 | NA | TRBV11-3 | CASSINLIGEQFF | TGTGCCAGCAGCATTAACCTTATCGGTGAGCAGTTCTTC
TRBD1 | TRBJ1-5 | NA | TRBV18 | CASRTGFNQPQHF | TGTGCCAGCAGGACAGGTTTTAATCAGCCCCAGCATTTT
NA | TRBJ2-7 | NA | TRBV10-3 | CAISDGYEQYF | TGTGCCATCAGTGATGGTTACGAGCAGTACTTC
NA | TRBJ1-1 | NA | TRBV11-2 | CASSLGVGEAFF | TGTGCCAGCAGCTTGGGGGTCGGTGAAGCTTTCTTT
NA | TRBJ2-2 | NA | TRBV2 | CASNRNPGELFF | TGTGCCAGCAACCGAAATCCCGGGGAGCTGTTTTTT
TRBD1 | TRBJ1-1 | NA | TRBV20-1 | CSATPGGAAFF | TGCAGTGCTACCCCAGGGGGGGCGGCTTTCTTT